This paragraph reports one TCR beta chain. Other DNA sequences in this specimen translate into the identical CDR3. These data are taken from a study of blood T cell repertoires in COVID-19. Germline V gene sequence: CDR1 KGHSH, CDR2 LQKENI. The length of the CDR3 is 14 residues. The ends were cut back, 3 bases at V and 6 bases at J, with 12 bases in the middle. Per the original methods: Amplifying reference gene primers gave estimates of nucleated cell counts. Sequencing used immunoSEQ multiplex PCR; TCRdb keeps in-frame clones, though not all of them. V and J calls and clone size are copied from that table; D and trimming were computed from the DNA. The repertoire consists of 250,000 to 300,000 clones, with around 83% occurring once and the leading ten covering approximately 6%.

The sequenced sample was peripheral blood. The TCR comes from a man older than 75 with acute or convalescent COVID-19. The rearrangement uses TRBV18 and TRBJ1-5, with TRBD1 as a possible D gene (6 bases). The CDR3 bases are TGTGCCAGCTCACCCTCGGGGGGGGCTCAGCCCCAGCATTTT. Protein product: CASSPSGGAQPQHF.